A single sample is the source of the 18 T cell receptor beta chains below, sequenced in a study of blood T cell repertoires in COVID-19. Libraries were prepared by immunoSEQ multiplex PCR; TCRdb keeps only in-frame clonotypes and omits some of them. The sample has approximately 300,000 clones; around 90% are singletons. Sequences were obtained from peripheral blood. All receptors derive from a man aged 18 to 30 with active or convalescent COVID-19.

The chain couples TRBV6-1 to TRBJ2-2; the D gene is possibly TRBD2 (7 bases). The CDR3 loop spans 15 amino acids. Germline lookup yields CDR1 MNHNS and CDR2 SASEGT. The V end lost 2 bases, the J end lost 7 bases, and 14 bases lay between the germline ends. Here the CDR3 DNA reads TGTGCCAGCAGTGAACTCGGGGGGCTCGTCGGGGAGCTGTTTTTT. Its translation is CASSELGGLVGELFF.

This CDR3 is CASSPRQGTTDGYTF. CDR3 nucleotides: TGTGCCAGCTCACCACGACAGGGTACTACGGATGGCTACACCTTC. The chain joins TRBV18 to TRBJ1-2; the match to TRBD1 covers 7 bases. This CDR3 is 15 amino acids long. After removal of 1 base from V and 6 bases from J, the junction contained 8 bases not matched to a gene. Germline-derived CDR1 and CDR2 are KGHSH and LQKENI.

The chain uses TRBV4-1 and TRBJ2-3, with D maybe TRBD2 (5 bases). Germline-derived CDR1 and CDR2 are MGHRA and YSYEKL. V was pared by 0 bases and J by 0 bases, with 13 bases between. CDR3 length: 17 residues. CDR3 loop: CASSQDPLAVSTDTQYF. In DNA, the CDR3 is TGCGCCAGCAGCCAAGATCCCCTAGCAGTTAGCACAGATACGCAGTATTTT.

V and J are TRBV11-2 and TRBJ1-1; TRBD1 might be the D (6 bases). Germline CDR1 and CDR2: SGHAT and FQNNGV. V was clipped by 1 base and J by 4 bases, with 13 bases between them. The CDR3 is 15 amino acids. CDR3 residues: CASSLGPGATTEAFF. The CDR3 DNA reads as TGTGCCAGCAGCTTAGGACCAGGGGCTACCACTGAAGCTTTCTTT.

The V call is TRBV6-5, the J call TRBJ1-5; 9 bases are shared with TRBD1. The CDR3 totals 14 residues. CDR1 and CDR2 (germline): MNHEY, SVGAGI. The V segment lost 7 bases and the J segment 4 bases; nucleotides outside the gene matches: 5. CDR3 protein: CASKPGQGNQPQHF. The CDR3 nucleotides read TGTGCCAGCAAACCGGGACAGGGAAATCAGCCCCAGCATTTT.

This chain's CDR3 is CAGGYSNQPQHF. The CDR3 DNA reads as TGTGCCGGGGGGTACAGCAATCAGCCCCAGCATTTT. The chain has TRBV7-8 and TRBJ1-5; a weak D match, TRBD1 (5 bases). The CDR3 has 12 amino acids. CDR1 is SGHVS, CDR2 FQNEAQ, per germline. V lost 11 bases and J 1 base, leaving 9 bases between the germline ends.

This chain links TRBV15 with TRBJ2-7, with 7 bases aligning to TRBD1. This CDR3 is 16 amino acids long. Germline CDR1 is LNHNV and CDR2 is YYDKDF (reference sequence). V dropped 1 base and J dropped 2; count of bases not matched to a gene: 8. CDR3 region: CATSRAPGTVAYEQYF. The DNA for the CDR3 is TGTGCCACCAGCAGAGCGCCCGGGACAGTAGCCTACGAGCAGTACTTC.

The chain carries TRBV5-1 and TRBJ2-1; D may be TRBD2 (6 bases). Germline values: CDR1 SGHRS, CDR2 YFSETQ. V was pared by 4 bases and J by 10 bases, with 21 bases between. The length of the CDR3 is 15 residues. This chain's CDR3 is CASSPEGRWGREQFF. The CDR3 coding sequence is TGCGCCAGCAGCCCGGAGGGACGGTGGGGTAGGGAGCAGTTCTTC.

The rearrangement links TRBV7-6 to TRBJ1-5; no reliable D call. Germline V lookup: CDR1 SGHVS, CDR2 FNYEAQ. The ends were cut back, 0 bases at V and 3 bases at J, with 3 bases in the middle. There are 13 residues in the CDR3. Here the CDR3 DNA reads TGTGCCAGCAGCTTAGCCCTCAATCAGCCCCAGCATTTT. Its protein product is CASSLALNQPQHF.

V usage is TRBV6-5 and J usage is TRBJ2-1; 9 nucleotides line up with TRBD2. V gave up 4 bases and J gave up 5 bases; unmatched junction bases: 6. From germline, CDR1 is MNHEY and CDR2 SVGAGI. This CDR3 has 15 residues. CDR3 coding DNA: TGTGCCAGCAGTTCCACCCAGCGGGGGGACAATGAGCAGTTCTTC. Translating gives CASSSTQRGDNEQFF.

This chain joins TRBV23-1 and TRBJ1-1; D might be TRBD1 (6 bases). TRBV23-1 is reported as an ORF; its role is uncertain. The CDR3 contains 13 residues. The V end was cut by 7 bases, the J end by 1 base, with 10 bases between. CDR3 bases: TGCGCCAGCAAAGACAGGCAGAACACTGAAGCTTTCTTT. Encoded protein: CASKDRQNTEAFF.

The chain combines TRBV11-2 with TRBJ2-7, with 8 bases identical to TRBD1. Germline-derived CDR1 and CDR2 are SGHAT and FQNNGV. After removal of 2 bases from V and 7 bases from J, the junction contained 4 bases not matched to a gene. There are 13 residues in the CDR3. CDR3 sequence reads: CASSLRDRKEQYF. The CDR3 coding sequence is TGTGCCAGCAGCTTAAGGGACAGGAAGGAGCAGTACTTC.

The count of this clone is one. The chain has TRBV24-1 and TRBJ2-3; TRBD2 matches at 12 bases. Trimming cost V 7 bases and J 6 bases; bases outside gene matches: 4. CDR1 KGHDR and CDR2 SFDVKD come from the germline V gene. The CDR3 has 14 residues. The CDR3 nucleotides read TGTGCCACCAGCCTAGCGGGAGGGCGCGATACGCAGTATTTT. Translated: CATSLAGGRDTQYF.

The chain joins TRBV7-9 to TRBJ2-1, with 8 bases matching TRBD1. This CDR3 has 15 amino acids. Per germline, CDR1 SEHNR and CDR2 FQNEAQ (reference sequence). The trim removed 1 base at V and 7 bases at J, leaving 6 bases unmatched. CDR3 coding DNA: TGTGCCAGCAGCTTAGTTGGACAGGGAGCGAATGAGCAGTTCTTC. Protein product: CASSLVGQGANEQFF. The entire variable domain, with the rest obtained from reference TRBV7-9 and TRBJ2-1, is as follows: DTGVSQNPRHKITKRGQNVTFRCDPISEHNRLYWYRQTLGQGPEFLTYFQNEAQLEKSRLLSDRFSAERPKGSFSTLEIQRTEQGDSAMYLCASSLVGQGANEQFFGPGTRLTVL.

This clone showed up just once. This sequence joins TRBV6-5 and TRBJ1-2, with 7 nucleotides matching TRBD1. Looked up from germline, CDR1 is MNHEY and CDR2 is SVGAGI. J gave up 2 bases and V 4 bases, and 7 bases lay outside the gene matches. There are 15 residues in the CDR3. In DNA form, the CDR3 reads TGTGCCAGCAGTTCCCGGACAGGTACAAACTATGGCTACACCTTC. This translates into CASSSRTGTNYGYTF.

The J gene is TRBJ1-2, the V gene TRBV7-9; no clear D gene. The germline V gene encodes CDR1 SEHNR and CDR2 FQNEAQ (reference sequence). With 4 bases removed from V and 8 bases from J, the gap between germline ends came to 14 bases. This CDR3 has 13 amino acids. CDR3 sequence: CASSSAPGGGYTF. The DNA of the CDR3 is TGTGCCAGCAGCTCTGCCCCGGGAGGCGGCTACACCTTC.

This clone showed up just a few times. J is TRBJ1-5 and V is TRBV6-5; TRBD1 matches at 7 bases. CDR1 and CDR2 (germline): MNHEY, SVGAGI. V dropped 5 bases and J dropped 5; count of bases not matched to a gene: 6. The CDR3 sequence is 14 residues long. DNA for the CDR3: TGTGCCAGCAGTAAGACAGGGAATTATCAGCCCCAGCATTTT. It is translated as CASSKTGNYQPQHF.

The V and J genes are TRBV28 and TRBJ1-2; TRBD1 might be the D (5 bases). This CDR3 is 14 amino acids long. Looked up from germline, CDR1 is MDHEN and CDR2 is SYDVKM. V lost 4 bases to trimming and J lost 8 bases, with 17 bases between them. CDR3 in amino acids: CASSSPQGGNGYTF. The CDR3 DNA reads TGTGCCAGCAGTTCCCCGCAGGGTGGGAACGGCTACACCTTC.